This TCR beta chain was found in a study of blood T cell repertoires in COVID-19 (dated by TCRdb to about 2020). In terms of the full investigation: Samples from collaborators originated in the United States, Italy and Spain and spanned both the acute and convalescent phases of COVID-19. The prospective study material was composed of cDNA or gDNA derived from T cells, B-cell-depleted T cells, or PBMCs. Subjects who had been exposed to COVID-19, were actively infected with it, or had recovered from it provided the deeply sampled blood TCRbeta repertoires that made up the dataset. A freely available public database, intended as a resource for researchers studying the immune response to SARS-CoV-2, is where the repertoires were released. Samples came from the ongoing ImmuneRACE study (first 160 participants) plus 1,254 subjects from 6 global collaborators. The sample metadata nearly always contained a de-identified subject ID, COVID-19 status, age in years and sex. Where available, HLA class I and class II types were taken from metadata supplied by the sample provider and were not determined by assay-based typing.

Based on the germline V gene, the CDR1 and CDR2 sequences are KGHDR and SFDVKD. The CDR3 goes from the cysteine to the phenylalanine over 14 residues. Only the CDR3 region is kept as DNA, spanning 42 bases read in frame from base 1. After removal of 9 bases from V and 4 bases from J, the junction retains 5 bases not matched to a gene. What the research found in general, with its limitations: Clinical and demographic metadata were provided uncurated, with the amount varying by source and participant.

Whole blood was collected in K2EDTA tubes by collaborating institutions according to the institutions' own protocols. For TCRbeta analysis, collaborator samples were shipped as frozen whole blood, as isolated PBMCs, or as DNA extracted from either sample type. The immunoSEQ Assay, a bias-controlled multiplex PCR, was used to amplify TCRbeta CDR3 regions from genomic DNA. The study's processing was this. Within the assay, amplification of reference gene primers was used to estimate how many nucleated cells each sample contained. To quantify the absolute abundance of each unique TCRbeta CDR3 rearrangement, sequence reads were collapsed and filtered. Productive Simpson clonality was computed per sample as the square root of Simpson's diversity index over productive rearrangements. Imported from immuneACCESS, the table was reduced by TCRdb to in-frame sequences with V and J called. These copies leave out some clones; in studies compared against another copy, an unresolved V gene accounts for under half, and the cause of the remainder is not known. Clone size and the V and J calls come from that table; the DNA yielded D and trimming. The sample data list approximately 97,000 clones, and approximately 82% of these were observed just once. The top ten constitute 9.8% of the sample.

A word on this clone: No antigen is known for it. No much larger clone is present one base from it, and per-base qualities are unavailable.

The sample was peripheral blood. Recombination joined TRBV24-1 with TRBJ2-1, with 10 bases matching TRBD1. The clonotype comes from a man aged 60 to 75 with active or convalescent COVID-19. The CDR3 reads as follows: CATRPGQGYNEQFF. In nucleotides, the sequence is TGTGCCACCCGACCGGGACAGGGGTACAATGAGCAGTTCTTC.